This T cell receptor (beta chain) was obtained from a study of human T cells and chemical hapten exposure. The wider study: The sensitizer, 2% DPC, was used on around 2 cm by around 2 cm of upper inner arm skin. Mainly, slight library volume differences in the pool made TCR yields vary.

The V gene lost 0 bases and the J gene lost 5 bases, with 13 bases spanning the gap. Germline CDR1 LGHNA, CDR2 YSLEER. This CDR3 is 15 amino acids long. Within the library, unique molecular identifiers were attached to each individual cDNA molecule. Authors' methods: Sample-level TCR yields exhibited a median of around 90,000, with a range of roughly 20,000 to 690,600. TCRdb reprocessed the RACE reads via MiXCR and lists one record per CDR3 protein. TCRdb's processing, not the authors' own work, is the source of the V and J calls. Of about 400,000 distinct CDR3 sequences in the sample, around 6% were seen once. Time point meaning: patch test 2, 6 weeks after DPC sensitization. The treatment denotes: therapeutic diphenylcyclopropenone sensitization with weekly scalp DPC.

The chain is built from TRBV4-3 and TRBJ2-5; D unclear. The TCR originated in a woman aged 18-29 years with alopecia areata. Some clones in this sample may be carry-over from other donors' samples. Sequencing was performed on whole blood, taken in connection with sensitization to the hapten diphenylcyclopropenone (DPC). The CDR3 coding sequence is TGCGCCAGCAGCCAAGATAAGGGAAACCTGGAGACCCAGTACTTC. This sequence encodes CASSQDKGNLETQYF.